A single sample is the source of the 17 T cell receptor beta chains below, sequenced in a study of T cells in Graves' hyperthyroidism and ophthalmopathy. The source material, RNA transcripts, was used to amplify TCR beta CDR3 regions. The HTBI primer set was used in a first-round RT-PCR of the TCR CDR3. A single record per CDR3 protein comes from TCRdb applying MiXCR to the multiplex PCR reads. Among some 620,000 distinct CDR3 sequences listed, 15% to 20% were seen once. Sequencing used blood. These receptors were collected from a woman in her 30s with Graves' hyperthyroidism.

The CDR3 region has the DNA TGTGCCAGCAGCCTAAGCCCCAAGGACAGTTCCTACGAGCAGTACTTC. This translates into CASSLSPKDSSYEQYF. J is TRBJ2-7 and V is TRBV9, with a weak D call TRBD1 (6 bases). The V end was cut by 4 bases, the J end by 1 base, with 18 bases between. Germline V gene lookup returns CDR1 SGDLS and CDR2 YYNGEE. This CDR3 has 16 residues.

V usage is TRBV4-1 and J usage is TRBJ2-1; perhaps TRBD2 as D (6 bases). Germline V lookup: CDR1 MGHRA, CDR2 YSYEKL. This CDR3 is built from 14 residues. V lost 3 bases and J lost 4, with 10 bases in between. In DNA form, the CDR3 reads TGCGCCAGCAGCCACGGGACTCCATACAATGAGCAGTTCTTC. Translation: CASSHGTPYNEQFF.

This clonotype has a count of ten or more. This sequence joins TRBV27 and TRBJ2-7; possible D gene TRBD2, 6 bases. V was clipped by 5 bases and J by 0 bases, with 11 bases between them. The CDR3 contains 14 residues. Germline values: CDR1 MNHEY, CDR2 SMNVEV (reference sequence). The CDR3, as DNA: TGTGCCAGCAGTGCCGTCGGGAGCTCCTACGAGCAGTACTTC. Encoded protein: CASSAVGSSYEQYF.

This chain's CDR3 is CSATTSSGRILNEQFF. CDR3 nucleotides: TGCAGTGCTACAACCTCTAGCGGGAGGATATTGAATGAGCAGTTCTTC. The rearrangement joins TRBV20-1 to TRBJ2-1, with TRBD2 matching 11 bases. CDR3 length: 16 residues. CDR1 DFQATT and CDR2 SNEGSKA come from the germline V gene (reference sequence). V gave up 4 bases and J gave up 7 bases; unmatched junction bases: 12.

This clonotype came up many times. The rearrangement uses TRBV7-2 and TRBJ2-1, with 8 bases fitting TRBD2. Germline trimming cut 2 bases from V and 6 bases from J; bases unmatched to any gene: 3. Germline V gives CDR1 SGHTA, CDR2 FQGNSA. CDR3 size: 14 residues. The CDR3 loop is CASSLYGTSNEQFF. As DNA, the CDR3 is TGTGCCAGCAGCTTATACGGGACTAGCAATGAGCAGTTCTTC.

This clonotype was seen a few times. The chain couples TRBV20-1 to TRBJ2-1; the D gene is possibly TRBD2 (6 bases). Trimming removed 3 bases at V and 4 bases at J, with 13 bases between. The germline V gene has CDR1 DFQATT and CDR2 SNEGSKA (reference sequence). The CDR3 totals 14 residues. The CDR3: CSASGEGLYNEQFF. The CDR3 DNA follows: TGCAGTGCTAGCGGAGAGGGACTTTACAATGAGCAGTTCTTC.

This clonotype was seen many times. The chain recombines TRBV3-1 with TRBJ1-1; D ambiguous. Between the trimmed V and J ends, which lost 4 bases and 3 bases, there was a span of 9 bases. CDR1 is LGHDT, CDR2 YNNKEL, per germline (reference sequence). This CDR3 region has 13 residues. The CDR3 nucleotides read TGTGCCAGCAGCCCCGGGAAGGACACTGAAGCTTTCTTT. It codes for CASSPGKDTEAFF.

The V and J genes are TRBV9 and TRBJ2-5; 12 positions agree with TRBD2. This CDR3 contains 20 residues. Germline values: CDR1 SGDLS, CDR2 YYNGEE. The V gene end was trimmed by 4 bases and the J gene end by 5 bases; junction bases not matched to a gene: 21. CDR3 sequence: CASSTPLRVASGRAGETQYF. In nucleotides, the CDR3 is TGTGCCAGCAGCACCCCCTTAAGGGTTGCTAGCGGGAGGGCAGGGGAGACCCAGTACTTC.

This clonotype came up many times. V is TRBV20-1 and J is TRBJ2-7; D is possibly TRBD1 (6 bases). The CDR3 sequence is 13 residues long. Germline V gene data show CDR1 as DFQATT and CDR2 as SNEGSKA (reference sequence). V lost 2 bases and J 2 bases, leaving 10 bases between the germline ends. CDR3 protein: CSARPPGAYEQYF. The CDR3 DNA is TGCAGTGCTAGACCCCCAGGGGCCTACGAGCAGTACTTC.

With respect to this clonotype: Just one base apart from a much larger clone, this may be a read error. The chain joins TRBV7-2 to TRBJ2-7, with 13 bases aligning to TRBD2. This CDR3 comprises 16 residues. Losses at the gene ends were 5 bases for V and 7 bases for J; bases not matched to a gene: 11. Germline assignment: CDR1 SGHTA and CDR2 FQGNSA. As DNA, the CDR3 is TGTGCCAGCAGCCACCCAAGGACTAGCGGGAGCAGTGAGCAGTACTTC. The encoded protein is CASSHPRTSGSSEQYF.

Only a few counts were recorded for this clonotype. Possible read error: a much larger clone is one base away. The V gene is TRBV6-5, the J gene TRBJ1-5; no clear D. Germline loops: CDR1 MNHEY, CDR2 SVGAGI. V lost 2 bases to trimming and J lost 0 bases, with 5 bases between them. CDR3 length: 14 residues. This CDR3 is CASSYRYSNQPQHF. As DNA, the CDR3 is TGTGCCAGCAGTTACAGATATAGCAATCAGCCCCAGCATTTT.

There are a few counts of this clonotype. The chain joins TRBV18 to TRBJ1-5; D uncertain. The V end was cut by 2 bases, the J end by 8 bases, with 13 bases between. The CDR3 has 14 residues. Germline CDR1 and CDR2: KGHSH and LQKENI. This chain's CDR3 is CASSPSWGEEPQHF. The CDR3 DNA reads as TGTGCCAGCTCACCAAGCTGGGGTGAGGAGCCCCAGCATTTT.

This chain uses TRBV12-3 or TRBV12-4 with TRBJ2-1; 14 nucleotides align to TRBD2. The CDR3 consists of 19 residues. V lost 3 bases to trimming and J lost 1 base; unmatched junction nucleotides: 8. The CDR3 is CASSFSGTSGSGSYNEQFF. The CDR3 DNA reads as TGTGCCAGCAGTTTTAGTGGGACTAGCGGGAGTGGTTCCTACAATGAGCAGTTCTTC.

This clonotype was counted at least ten times. The V gene is TRBV10-1, the J gene TRBJ1-5; 10 bases are shared with TRBD1. The V segment lost 8 bases and the J segment 3 bases; nucleotides outside the gene matches: 7. The CDR3 sequence is 15 residues long. Per germline, CDR1 WNHNN and CDR2 SYGVQD (reference sequence). The CDR3 protein is CASPGQGLDNQPQHF. CDR3 coding DNA: TGCGCCAGCCCGGGACAGGGGCTAGACAATCAGCCCCAGCATTTT.

The chain is built from TRBV7-3 and TRBJ2-2, with D maybe TRBD2 (5 bases). The CDR3 contains 17 residues. V lost 1 base and J 3 bases, leaving 15 bases between the germline ends. Germline CDR1 is SGHTA and CDR2 is FQGTGA. The CDR3 sequence is CASSLSPSLRDTGELFF. CDR3 nucleotide sequence: TGTGCCAGCAGCTTAAGTCCCTCTCTGCGGGACACCGGGGAGCTGTTTTTT.

This clonotype was counted ten times or more. This sequence joins TRBV28 and TRBJ1-5, with D possibly matching TRBD1 (5 bases). Between the trimmed V and J ends, which lost 5 bases and 7 bases, there was a span of 12 bases. Germline CDR1 reads MDHEN; CDR2 reads SYDVKM. CDR3 length equals 13 residues. The CDR3 DNA follows: TGTGCCAGCAGTAAAGGGGTGGACCAGCCCCAGCATTTT. It encodes CASSKGVDQPQHF.

This clonotype was recorded at least ten times. V is TRBV28 and J is TRBJ1-6; no clear D. Germline V gives CDR1 MDHEN, CDR2 SYDVKM. The CDR3 contains 11 residues. Trimming left V 4 bases short and J 8 bases short, with 3 bases between. CDR3 in amino acids: CASSSHSPLHF. For the CDR3, the DNA is TGTGCCAGCAGTTCTCATTCACCCCTCCACTTT.